This T cell receptor beta chain was documented in a study of T-cell memory formation after mild COVID-19. cDNA libraries for TCR alpha and TCR beta, carrying sample barcodes and UMIs, came from 5'RACE with constant-segment primers. TCRdb redid the calling of the 5' RACE reads with MiXCR, one entry per CDR3 protein. The repertoire holds approximately 290,000 distinct CDR3 sequences, with 19% as singletons. Germline-derived CDR1 and CDR2 are SGHVS and FQNEAQ. V was clipped by 5 bases and J by 2 bases, with 12 bases between them. This CDR3 contains 14 residues. The V gene is TRBV7-8, the J gene TRBJ2-5; D is possibly TRBD2 (6 bases). The clonotype comes from a young man who had mild COVID-19 (a few samples of this study predate the infection). Cell type and time point are not known. The specimen sequenced was PBMCs or a T cell subset sorted from them (not recorded which). For the CDR3, the DNA is TGTGCCAGCAGCCAAACGGGGGTTCAAGAGACCCAGTACTTC. It codes for CASSQTGVQETQYF.